One sample yielded the 14 T cell receptor beta chains listed below, sequenced in a study of CD8 T cells in Susac syndrome. The RNA input was roughly 0.45 to 1 ug, and it was reverse transcribed with random hexamers. MiXCR was run by TCRdb on the immunoSEQ multiplex PCR reads, yielding one entry per CDR3 protein. The sample consists of about 240,000 distinct CDR3 sequences, 90% to 97% of them appearing once. The sample consisted of CD4+ T cells from PBMCs. Source of these receptors: a human donor with Susac syndrome.

This chain connects TRBV27 to TRBJ2-7, with a weak D call TRBD1 (6 bases). The CDR3 sequence is 13 residues long. Trimming removed 4 bases from V and 3 bases from J, with 10 bases in between. Germline V gene data show CDR1 as MNHEY and CDR2 as SMNVEV (reference sequence). This CDR3 reads CASSSGHLYEQYF. The CDR3 bases are TGTGCCAGCAGTTCGGGACACCTCTACGAGCAGTACTTC.

This rearrangement joins TRBV12-3 or TRBV12-4 to TRBJ1-4; the D is unclear. Trimming removed 5 bases from V and 8 bases from J, with 15 bases in between. The CDR3 loop spans 14 amino acids. The CDR3 protein is CASSTRQLREKLFF. The CDR3 nucleotides read TGTGCCAGCAGTACCCGGCAGCTTCGCGAAAAACTGTTTTTT.

This rearrangement joins TRBV20-1 to TRBJ2-3, with D unresolved. This CDR3 region has 13 residues. V was pared by 6 bases and J by 2 bases, with 12 bases between. CDR1 and CDR2 from the germline V gene are DFQATT and SNEGSKA (reference sequence). The CDR3 protein is CSAPNRATDTQYF. In DNA, the CDR3 is TGCAGTGCGCCGAATCGGGCCACAGATACGCAGTATTTT.

This clonotype occurred once. V and J are TRBV30 and TRBJ1-1; no definite D call. CDR1 is GTSNPN, CDR2 SVGIG, per germline (reference sequence). The CDR3 loop spans 13 amino acids. V dropped 1 base and J dropped 0 bases, with 6 bases sitting between them. CDR3 residues: CAWSDSLNTEAFF. CDR3 bases: TGTGCCTGGAGTGACAGCCTGAACACTGAAGCTTTCTTT.

The V and J genes are TRBV5-1 and TRBJ2-5; the D gene is possibly TRBD2 (7 bases). V gave up 0 bases and J gave up 4 bases, with 19 bases separating them. CDR3 length equals 17 residues. Germline CDR1 and CDR2: SGHRS and YFSETQ. CDR3 sequence: CASSLGQREGGGETQYF. CDR3 nucleotides: TGCGCCAGCAGCTTGGGTCAGCGGGAAGGGGGGGGAGAGACCCAGTACTTC.

The V call is TRBV9, the J call TRBJ2-1, with TRBD2 matching over 14 bases. Per germline, CDR1 SGDLS and CDR2 YYNGEE. J gave up 9 bases and V 4 bases, and 9 bases lay outside the gene matches. The CDR3 consists of 16 residues. CDR3 bases: TGTGCCAGCAGCCCCCTGGGGGGACTAGCGGGAGTTGAGCAGTTCTTC. It codes for CASSPLGGLAGVEQFF. Combining the CDR3 with reference TRBV9 and TRBJ2-1 gives the whole variable domain DSGVTQTPKHLITATGQRVTLRCSPRSGDLSVYWYQQSLDQGLQFLIQYYNGEERAKGNILERFSAQQFPDLHSELNLSSLELGDSALYFCASSPLGGLAGVEQFFGPGTRLTVL.

The rearrangement joins TRBV11-2 to TRBJ2-1; 7 bases are shared with TRBD2. The CDR3 sequence is 17 residues long. The trim removed 1 base at V and 0 bases at J, leaving 6 bases unmatched. CDR1 SGHAT and CDR2 FQNNGV come from the germline V gene. The CDR3 coding sequence is TGTGCCAGCAGCTTAGTGCGCGGCGGGAGCTCCTACAATGAGCAGTTCTTC. Translated: CASSLVRGGSSYNEQFF. Together with reference TRBV11-2 and TRBJ2-1, the CDR3 gives the full variable domain: EAGVAQSPRYKIIEKRQSVAFWCNPISGHATLYWYQQILGQGPKLLIQFQNNGVVDDSQLPKDRFSAERLKGVDSTLKIQPAKLEDSAVYLCASSLVRGGSSYNEQFFGPGTRLTVL.

This chain uses TRBV20-1 with TRBJ2-3; the D gene is possibly TRBD1 (5 bases). The CDR3 covers 14 residues. Germline values: CDR1 DFQATT, CDR2 SNEGSKA (reference sequence). With 8 bases removed from V and 0 bases from J, the gap between germline ends came to 15 bases. The chain's CDR3 is CSTYGARSTDTQYF. In nucleotides, the CDR3 is TGCAGTACCTATGGGGCCCGTAGCACAGATACGCAGTATTTT.

The V call is TRBV4-1, the J call TRBJ2-3; 7 bases are shared with TRBD1. Germline V gene lookup returns CDR1 MGHRA and CDR2 YSYEKL. V dropped 2 bases and J dropped 1; count of bases not matched to a gene: 15. CDR3 length: 19 residues. CDR3 region: CASSQIPGQIRGGTDTQYF. The CDR3 nucleotides are TGCGCCAGCAGCCAAATACCGGGACAGATCCGAGGGGGCACAGATACGCAGTATTTT.

This chain links TRBV18 with TRBJ2-3; D gene ambiguous. This CDR3 comprises 13 residues. V was cut by 5 bases and J by 0 bases, with 6 bases left in between. Germline V gene sequence: CDR1 KGHSH, CDR2 LQKENI. The CDR3 bases are TGTGCCAGCTCAGGGGATAGCACAGATACGCAGTATTTT. This translates into CASSGDSTDTQYF.

The table lists this clonotype with a few counts. In nucleotides, the CDR3 is TGTGCCAGCAGTCGGGGACGGTCCTACGAGCAGTACTTC. Residues: CASSRGRSYEQYF. V usage is TRBV6-2 or TRBV6-3 and J usage is TRBJ2-7; the D gene could be TRBD1 or TRBD2 (5 bases each). Trimming took off 5 bases at V and 1 base at J, with 9 bases between the two ends. This CDR3 is 13 amino acids long. Germline values: CDR1 MNHEY, CDR2 SVGEGT.

The chain recombines TRBV3-1 with TRBJ2-1, with TRBD2 identical over 13 bases. This CDR3 has 15 amino acids. Per germline, CDR1 LGHDT and CDR2 YNNKEL (reference sequence). The J segment lost 12 bases and the V segment lost 4 bases, leaving 9 bases of the junction unmatched. CDR3 DNA: TGTGCCAGCAGCCCACTAGCGGGAGGGGTTCGGGGGCAGTTCTTC. Translation gives CASSPLAGGVRGQFF.

This chain joins TRBV20-1 and TRBJ1-1; maybe TRBD1 (6 bases). V was shortened by 6 bases and J by 6 bases, with 20 bases between the two germline ends. This CDR3 contains 14 residues. Germline lookup yields CDR1 DFQATT and CDR2 SNEGSKA (reference sequence). The CDR3 coding sequence is TGCAGTGCCAACCCGACAGGACGAGGGGCTGAAGCTTTCTTT. Translated, it gives CSANPTGRGAEAFF.

The gene calls are TRBV2 and TRBJ1-4; D ambiguous. The germline V and J ends were trimmed by 1 base and 8 bases, with 2 bases remaining between them. The CDR3 is made up of 11 amino acids. From germline, CDR1 is SNHLY and CDR2 FYNNEI. CDR3 region: CASSEGEKLFF. The DNA for the CDR3 is TGTGCCAGCAGTGAAGGGGAAAAACTGTTTTTT.